This TCR beta chain was obtained from a study of Tregs in tolerant kidney transplant recipients. Points from the study as a whole: Biological reproducibility was not directly addressed, but technical replication error appeared minimal.

The sample holds one count of this clone. Antigen: not known. Germline V gene lookup returns CDR1 ENHRY and CDR2 SYGVKD. The CDR3 runs 11 residues. V dropped 10 bases and J dropped 2 bases, with 8 bases sitting between them. Clones were sequenced by immunoSEQ multiplex PCR, and TCRdb holds only the in-frame ones, with some missing. Here the sample spans about 110,000 clones, 85% to 90% being singletons. Unstimulated Tregs (CD4+CD25+CD127-) and CD4+CD25- non-Tregs were sorted from PBMCs. The sequence was obtained from a human donor who received a combined kidney and bone marrow transplant. V is TRBV10-3 and J is TRBJ1-1; tentative D call: TRBD1 (5 bases). The source was CD4+ T cells from blood, collected before the transplant. DNA of the CDR3: TGTGCCAGCCAGGGTAACACTGAAGCTTTCTTT. Translated: CASQGNTEAFF.